These T cell receptor beta chains were read from a single sample in a study of T cell responses to AZD1222 COVID-19 vaccine. Clones were read by immunoSEQ multiplex PCR, and TCRdb kept only the in-frame ones, dropping some. There are approximately 140,000 clones in the sample; 85% to 95% occur only once, and about 3% lies in the top ten. The sequencing here drew on peripheral blood, taken on day 0 of AZD1222 vaccination. Receptor source: an adult in good health. The CDR3 runs from the conserved cysteine through the conserved F or W. The order of the fields is V gene, J gene, clone size, D gene, CDR3 protein, CDR3 DNA. The D gene is left open where the match is weak. The size entry is marked missing in some rows and otherwise reads once, few, many or a size class.

v_call: TRBV4-3
j_call: TRBJ1-1
clone_size: .
d_call: .
cdr3_aa: CASSHRTSTEAFF
cdr3_nt: TGCGCCAGCAGCCACCGGACATCCACAGAAGCTTTCTTT

v_call: TRBV2
j_call: TRBJ2-1
clone_size: .
d_call: .
cdr3_aa: CASKEQQYNNEQFF
cdr3_nt: TGTGCCAGCAAAGAACAGCAATATAACAATGAGCAGTTCTTC

v_call: TRBV11-2
j_call: TRBJ1-6
clone_size: .
d_call: .
cdr3_aa: CASSSRPPNLNSPLHF
cdr3_nt: TGTGCCAGCAGTTCCAGGCCCCCGAATTTAAATTCACCCCTCCACTTT

v_call: TRBV4-3
j_call: TRBJ2-1
clone_size: .
d_call: TRBD2
cdr3_aa: CASSQTAGLLGYEQFF
cdr3_nt: TGCGCCAGCAGCCAAACTGCGGGACTATTAGGCTATGAGCAGTTCTTC

v_call: TRBV6-5
j_call: TRBJ1-1
clone_size: .
d_call: TRBD1
cdr3_aa: CASSYWTGLASEAFF
cdr3_nt: TGTGCCAGCAGTTACTGGACAGGGCTAGCTTCTGAAGCTTTCTTT

v_call: TRBV19
j_call: TRBJ2-2
clone_size: .
d_call: .
cdr3_aa: CASSMVGNAGELFF
cdr3_nt: TGTGCCAGTAGTATGGTGGGGAACGCCGGGGAGCTGTTTTTT

v_call: TRBV19
j_call: TRBJ1-1
clone_size: .
d_call: .
cdr3_aa: CVDPFWKAFF
cdr3_nt: TGTGTCGACCCCTTTTGGAAAGCTTTCTTT

v_call: TRBV4-3
j_call: TRBJ1-2
clone_size: .
d_call: .
cdr3_aa: CASSQDPSQVYYGYTF
cdr3_nt: TGCGCCAGCAGCCAAGACCCGTCTCAGGTATACTATGGCTACACCTTC

v_call: TRBV6-5
j_call: TRBJ1-1
clone_size: .
d_call: .
cdr3_aa: CASSYSSTPGTEAFF
cdr3_nt: TGTGCCAGCAGTTACTCGAGTACGCCGGGCACTGAAGCTTTCTTT

v_call: TRBV9
j_call: TRBJ2-2
clone_size: .
d_call: TRBD1
cdr3_aa: CASSQTGDSLNTGELFF
cdr3_nt: TGTGCCAGCAGCCAGACCGGGGACAGCCTTAACACCGGGGAGCTGTTTTTT

v_call: TRBV30
j_call: TRBJ1-4
clone_size: once
d_call: TRBD1
cdr3_aa: CAWSAGTGGKEKLFF
cdr3_nt: TGTGCCTGGAGTGCCGGGACAGGGGGCAAGGAAAAACTGTTTTTT

v_call: TRBV25-1
j_call: TRBJ2-6
clone_size: .
d_call: .
cdr3_aa: CASTGANVLTF
cdr3_nt: TGTGCCAGCACCGGGGCCAACGTCCTGACTTTC

v_call: TRBV7-2
j_call: TRBJ2-2
clone_size: .
d_call: TRBD1
cdr3_aa: CASSFSRGQPGTGELFF
cdr3_nt: TGTGCCAGCAGCTTTTCGAGGGGACAGCCGGGGACCGGGGAGCTGTTTTTT

v_call: TRBV5-1
j_call: TRBJ2-5
clone_size: .
d_call: .
cdr3_aa: CASSSSRGRKTQYF
cdr3_nt: TGCGCCAGCAGCAGCAGTAGAGGGCGAAAGACCCAGTACTTC

v_call: TRBV10-2
j_call: TRBJ1-5
clone_size: few
d_call: .
cdr3_aa: CASSDWGGAGGQPQHF
cdr3_nt: TGCGCCAGCAGTGATTGGGGTGGGGCGGGCGGTCAGCCCCAGCATTTT

v_call: TRBV18
j_call: TRBJ2-3
clone_size: .
d_call: TRBD2
cdr3_aa: CASSHGTSGGSTDTQYF
cdr3_nt: TGTGCCAGCTCGCACGGGACTAGCGGGGGGTCCACAGATACGCAGTATTTT

v_call: TRBV7-3
j_call: TRBJ2-2
clone_size: few
d_call: .
cdr3_aa: CASRKGRDTGELFF
cdr3_nt: TGTGCCAGCAGAAAGGGAAGGGACACCGGGGAGCTGTTTTTT

v_call: TRBV2
j_call: TRBJ2-1
clone_size: .
d_call: .
cdr3_aa: CASIRDSLINEQFF
cdr3_nt: TGTGCCAGCATCCGAGACAGTCTTATCAATGAGCAGTTCTTC

v_call: TRBV19
j_call: TRBJ1-5
clone_size: .
d_call: .
cdr3_aa: CASSIDLQSQPQHF
cdr3_nt: TGTGCCAGTAGTATAGATCTCCAGTCTCAGCCCCAGCATTTT

v_call: TRBV7-6
j_call: TRBJ2-3
clone_size: .
d_call: .
cdr3_aa: CASSLDPESTDTQYF
cdr3_nt: TGTGCCAGCAGCTTAGATCCGGAGAGCACAGATACGCAGTATTTT

v_call: TRBV28
j_call: TRBJ2-7
clone_size: .
d_call: TRBD2
cdr3_aa: CASSFQLAGRSYEQYF
cdr3_nt: TGTGCCAGCAGTTTTCAACTAGCGGGCCGCTCCTACGAGCAGTACTTC

v_call: TRBV9
j_call: TRBJ2-1
clone_size: .
d_call: TRBD2
cdr3_aa: CASSAQSGRAAHEQFF
cdr3_nt: TGTGCCAGCAGCGCGCAAAGCGGGAGGGCCGCCCATGAGCAGTTCTTC

v_call: TRBV6-2/TRBV6-3
j_call: TRBJ2-7
clone_size: .
d_call: .
cdr3_aa: CASSYLQVLYEQYF
cdr3_nt: TGTGCCAGCAGTTACCTCCAGGTACTCTACGAGCAGTACTTC

v_call: TRBV4-1
j_call: TRBJ2-7
clone_size: .
d_call: .
cdr3_aa: CASSQMTGRGYEQYF
cdr3_nt: TGCGCCAGCAGCCAAATGACAGGCCGAGGCTACGAGCAGTACTTC

v_call: TRBV6-5
j_call: TRBJ2-7
clone_size: .
d_call: .
cdr3_aa: CASSRSGTSYEQYF
cdr3_nt: TGTGCCAGCTCACGGAGCGGGACATCCTACGAGCAGTACTTC

v_call: TRBV6-5
j_call: TRBJ1-2
clone_size: .
d_call: TRBD1
cdr3_aa: CASTGTGLYGYTF
cdr3_nt: TGTGCCAGCACCGGGACAGGGTTATATGGCTACACCTTC

v_call: TRBV3-1/TRBV3-2
j_call: TRBJ2-7
clone_size: .
d_call: TRBD1
cdr3_aa: CASTGTGFYEQYF
cdr3_nt: TGTGCCAGCACAGGGACAGGATTCTACGAGCAGTACTTC

v_call: TRBV4-3
j_call: TRBJ1-1
clone_size: .
d_call: .
cdr3_aa: CASSQRGRRTEAFF
cdr3_nt: TGCGCCAGCAGTCAACGGGGGAGACGGACTGAAGCTTTCTTT